This T cell receptor (beta chain) was obtained from a study of T cell changes during pregnancy in multiple sclerosis. Libraries were prepared by immunoSEQ multiplex PCR; TCRdb keeps only in-frame clonotypes and omits some of them. The sample shows under 50,000 clones, approximately 87% of them seen only once. Germline CDR1 LGHNA, CDR2 YSLEER. V lost 0 bases and J lost 2; bases outside the gene matches: 1. This CDR3 comprises 16 residues. The chain uses TRBV4-3 and TRBJ2-1, with 10 bases fitting TRBD1. The receptor was isolated from a female donor in good health, enrolled as a control in a pregnancy study. Sample: peripheral blood, taken in the first trimester of pregnancy. The CDR3 coding sequence is TGCGCCAGCAGCCAAGAAGGACAGGGGGCCTACAATGAGCAGTTCTTC. It codes for CASSQEGQGAYNEQFF.